This TCR beta chain is drawn from a study of T cell changes during pregnancy in multiple sclerosis. The CDR3 loop spans 21 amino acids. The V gene end was trimmed by 0 bases and the J gene end by 2 bases; junction bases not matched to a gene: 14. Germline CDR1 reads GTSNPN; CDR2 reads SVGIG (reference sequence). TCRdb keeps only in-frame clones here, not all; method: immunoSEQ multiplex PCR. Seen here are about 74,000 clones, more than 85% observed once, and the top ten hold around 3%. The chain carries TRBV30 and TRBJ2-6; 12 bases map to TRBD2. This specimen consisted of peripheral blood, obtained before pregnancy. This TCR came from a female donor with multiple sclerosis, enrolled in a pregnancy study. This chain's CDR3 is CAWSVLAGGRGSQAGANVLTF. DNA of the CDR3: TGTGCCTGGAGTGTACTAGCGGGAGGAAGAGGGTCACAAGCTGGGGCCAACGTCCTGACTTTC.